Listed below are T cell receptor beta chains from one sample, sequenced in a study of identical twins. TCRdb redid the calling of the 5' RACE reads with MiXCR, one entry per CDR3 protein. The sample carries hundreds of thousands of distinct CDR3 sequences, 8% to 9% recorded once. These data also formed part of another study, on yellow fever vaccine responses in identical twins.

Sequencing was performed on PBMCs. The source of these receptors is a woman aged 18-30 years in good health. The CDR3 runs from the conserved cysteine through the conserved F or W. Rows may omit the clone size; those that give it use once, few, many or a size class.

>TRBV10-1|few
CASSRDYGPYEQYF
>TRBV30|few
CAWSVSGETQYF
>TRBV6-2/TRBV6-3|few
CASTEARMQFF
>TRBV11-1|few
CASSLAPQGPGVYEQYF
>TRBV7-9|many
CASSLVSGGDTYEQYF
>TRBV7-9|NA
CASSSPGQVPSYEQYF
>TRBV9|NA
CASSADRFTDTQYF
>TRBV28|NA
CASGKLAVNGNIQYF
>TRBV27|NA
CASRYFGTGQETQYF
>TRBV4-3|few
CASSQDRSSGSHEQYF
>TRBV7-8|NA
CASSLAALIVARETQYF
>TRBV7-9|few
CASSPTLSGELFF
>TRBV11-2|NA
CASSLGLAKGHEQYF
>TRBV25-1|many
CASSEYAPGPLLEQYF
>TRBV27|few
CASSFYRDENEQFF
>TRBV6-5|few
CASSYNPLVGGNEQFF
>TRBV6-5|few
CASSYGAGGSSYNEQFF
>TRBV6-2/TRBV6-3|NA
CASSYTFGSKNIQYF
>TRBV21-1|few
CASSKVGLVGFGRDTQYF
>TRBV6-2/TRBV6-3|NA
CASGDFGELFF
>TRBV12-3/TRBV12-4|few
CASTLQGVAGELFF
>TRBV23-1|NA
CASSQSKDRATDTQYF
>TRBV7-8|few
CASSSIAEPSDTQYF
>TRBV6-4|NA
CASSDSAYNEQFF
>TRBV3-1|NA
CASSQGGAGMNTEAFF
>TRBV5-1|NA
CASRLAGGMQYF
>TRBV12-3/TRBV12-4|NA
CASSFDAGGPYNEQFF
>TRBV21-1|NA
CASSKAGDRNHLGANVLTF
>TRBV10-3|few
CAISDPTPGGTSEHNEQFF
>TRBV27|NA
CASNSGRSTDTQYF
>TRBV7-2|NA
CASSAFSGRGHNEQFF
>TRBV29-1|NA
CSGNRLAGVREQFF
>TRBV28|NA
CAARGSREAFF
>TRBV5-1|many
CASSLAGSGIQETQYF
>TRBV15|few
CATSRQRTGGTEAFF
>TRBV20-1|many
CSARDVAGLVEQFF
>TRBV9|NA
CASSHRGHTEAFF
>TRBV30|NA
CAGLLGLGNYGYTF
>TRBV11-2|few
CASRSDKFYEQYF
>TRBV7-2|NA
CASSIEKGIYEQYF
>TRBV20-1|many
CSARSGTGNFNEQFF
>TRBV27|few
CASSTLQGTGTVHSYNEQFF
>TRBV12-3/TRBV12-4|few
CASSGPGTGPQETQYF
>TRBV7-9|many
CASSSPNRGGTGELFF
>TRBV5-1|many
CASSLAGDTEAFF
>TRBV7-2|few
CASSSSAVSYEQYF
>TRBV15|few
CATSRDSAGAGTDTQYF
>TRBV18|NA
CASSPPPQKTYEQYF
>TRBV7-2|NA
CASSLGQLGSYEQYF
>TRBV7-9|few
CASTKDRYGYTF
>TRBV29-1|few
CSVFGGGGNNEQFF
>TRBV4-3|many
CASSQGTSGWDEQFF
>TRBV28|few
CAIQPTGTYEQYF
>TRBV7-9|many
CASSLVGNSPLHF
>TRBV2|few
CASDLGQPGETQYF